The 12 T cell receptor beta chains reported below all come from one sample, sequenced in a study of control samples from healthy donors and cancer patients. Some clones are missing from TCRdb's copy, which holds only in-frame ones; the method was immunoSEQ multiplex PCR. The table has approximately 100,000 clones, 82% seen once. Sequenced: blood. These receptors all come from a man between 60 and 75 years old in good health.

In DNA, the CDR3 is TGCAGCGTTGAGGGGGGCGAGATCACTGAAGCTTTCTTT. It specifies CSVEGGEITEAFF. The V gene is TRBV29-1, the J gene TRBJ1-1; D possibly corresponds to TRBD1 (6 bases). Germline values: CDR1 SQVTM, CDR2 ANQGSEA. Trimming took 3 bases from V and 4 from J, leaving 12 bases between them. This CDR3 spans 13 amino acids. Together with reference TRBV29-1 and TRBJ1-1, the CDR3 gives the full variable domain: SAVISQKPSRDICQRGTSLTIQCQVDSQVTMMFWYRQQPGQSLTLIATANQGSEATYESGFVIDKFPISRPNLTFSTLTVSNMSPEDSSIYLCSVEGGEITEAFFGQGTRLTVV.

The rearrangement links TRBV2 to TRBJ2-5; the D gene is possibly TRBD1 (6 bases). Per the germline V gene, CDR1 is SNHLY and CDR2 is FYNNEI. This CDR3 has 10 amino acids. Trimming removed 10 bases at V and 4 bases at J, with 7 bases between. The CDR3 loop is CATRGETQYF. The CDR3 region has the DNA TGTGCCACCAGGGGAGAGACCCAGTACTTC.

The CDR3 sequence: CASSESGAGTEAFF. The CDR3 region has the DNA TGTGCCAGCAGTGAGTCGGGGGCCGGGACTGAAGCTTTCTTT. The chain has TRBV2 and TRBJ1-1, with a tentative D call TRBD1 (6 bases). The CDR3 extends over 14 amino acids. Trimming left V 3 bases short and J 5 bases short, with 13 bases between. Germline CDR1 SNHLY, CDR2 FYNNEI.

The chain employs TRBV5-1 and TRBJ1-1; TRBD1 agrees at 7 bases. Germline CDR1 and CDR2: SGHRS and YFSETQ. Trimming cost V 7 bases and J 1 base; bases outside gene matches: 10. This CDR3 has 15 amino acids. The CDR3 sequence: CASGITGAQNTEAFF. Written as DNA, the CDR3 is TGCGCCAGCGGCATCACAGGGGCGCAGAACACTGAAGCTTTCTTT.

This clone came up a few times. The J gene is TRBJ2-7, the V gene TRBV27; D is perhaps TRBD2 (7 bases). The CDR3 sequence is 16 residues long. Trimming shortened V by 5 bases and J by 1 base, and 18 bases separated the two germline ends. Germline V CDR1 and CDR2: MNHEY, SMNVEV (reference sequence). The CDR3 nucleotides are TGTGCCAGCAGTCCCCGGGGGCGGGGGCCATCCTACGAGCAGTACTTC. Amino acids: CASSPRGRGPSYEQYF.

This clone was seen a handful of times. This rearrangement joins TRBV5-8 to TRBJ1-5; a possible D gene is TRBD1 (5 bases). Germline assignment: CDR1 SGHTS and CDR2 YDEGEE. The germline V and J ends were trimmed by 2 bases and 7 bases, with 22 bases remaining between them. This CDR3 contains 17 residues. The DNA of the CDR3 is TGTGCCAGCAGCTTAGGTGTAATAGCTGGGGGGTTACAGCCCCAGCATTTT. This encodes CASSLGVIAGGLQPQHF.

The chain combines TRBV7-3 with TRBJ1-1; 8 bases align to TRBD1. Germline values: CDR1 SGHTA, CDR2 FQGTGA. J gave up 2 bases and V 5 bases, and 7 bases lay outside the gene matches. This CDR3 comprises 15 residues. The CDR3 bases are TGTGCCAGCAGCGCCCGGACAGGGCTTAACACTGAAGCTTTCTTT. Translation: CASSARTGLNTEAFF.

The rearrangement uses TRBV6-5 and TRBJ2-1, with 10 bases identical to TRBD2. The germline gives CDR1 MNHEY, CDR2 SVGAGI. This CDR3 has 15 residues. The V gene end was trimmed by 6 bases and the J gene end by 9 bases; junction bases not matched to a gene: 11. The chain's CDR3 is CASSPRLAGASEQFF. The CDR3 bases are TGTGCCAGCAGCCCGCGGCTAGCGGGGGCGAGTGAGCAGTTCTTC.

This clone has more than one count but fewer than ten. The chain is built from TRBV11-2 and TRBJ2-4, with 7 bases fitting TRBD1. The CDR3 loop spans 13 amino acids. V gave up 5 bases and J gave up 4 bases; unmatched junction bases: 2. In germline, CDR1 is SGHAT, CDR2 FQNNGV. The CDR3 DNA follows: TGTGCCAGCAGCCTGACAGGGAAAAACATTCAGTACTTC. Protein sequence: CASSLTGKNIQYF. Full variable domain (rest looked up from reference TRBV11-2 and TRBJ2-4): EAGVAQSPRYKIIEKRQSVAFWCNPISGHATLYWYQQILGQGPKLLIQFQNNGVVDDSQLPKDRFSAERLKGVDSTLKIQPAKLEDSAVYLCASSLTGKNIQYFGAGTRLSVL.

The CDR3 protein is CAWSVVRGAIRQFF. The CDR3 coding sequence is TGTGCCTGGAGTGTAGTTCGGGGGGCGATTCGGCAGTTCTTC. The rearrangement links TRBV30 to TRBJ2-1, with a possible D match to TRBD2 (7 bases). Germline values: CDR1 GTSNPN, CDR2 SVGIG (reference sequence). V lost 0 bases to trimming and J lost 12 bases, with 18 bases between them. The CDR3 contains 14 residues.

J is TRBJ2-7 and V is TRBV9; the D call may be TRBD1 or TRBD2 (5 bases each). The CDR3 is 15 residues long. From germline, CDR1 is SGDLS and CDR2 YYNGEE. Trimming took 3 bases from V and 6 from J, leaving 19 bases between them. The CDR3 is CASSACTGPACEQYF. For the CDR3, the DNA is TGTGCCAGCAGCGCGTGTACGGGACCCGCGTGCGAGCAGTACTTC.

The gene calls are TRBV11-2 and TRBJ2-3, with TRBD1 matching over 9 bases. Germline CDR1 reads SGHAT; CDR2 reads FQNNGV. V dropped 3 bases and J dropped 2; count of bases not matched to a gene: 6. The CDR3 contains 16 residues. The CDR3 coding sequence is TGTGCCAGCAGCTTCCCTGACAGGGGGAACACAGATACGCAGTATTTT. Translated, it gives CASSFPDRGNTDTQYF.